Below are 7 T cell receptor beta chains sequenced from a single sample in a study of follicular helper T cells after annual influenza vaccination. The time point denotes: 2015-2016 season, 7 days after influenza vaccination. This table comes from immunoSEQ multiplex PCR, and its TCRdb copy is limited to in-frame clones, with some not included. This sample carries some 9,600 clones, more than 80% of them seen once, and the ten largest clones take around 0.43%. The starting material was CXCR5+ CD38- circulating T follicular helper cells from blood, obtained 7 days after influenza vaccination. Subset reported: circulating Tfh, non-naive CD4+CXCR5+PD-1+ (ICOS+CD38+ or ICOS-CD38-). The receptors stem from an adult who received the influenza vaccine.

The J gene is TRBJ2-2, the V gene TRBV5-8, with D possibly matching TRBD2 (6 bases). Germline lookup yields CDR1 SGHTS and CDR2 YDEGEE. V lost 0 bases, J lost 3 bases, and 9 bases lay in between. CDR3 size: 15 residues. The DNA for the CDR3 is TGTGCCAGCAGCTTGGTCCGCGGGGACACCGGGGAGCTGTTTTTT. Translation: CASSLVRGDTGELFF.

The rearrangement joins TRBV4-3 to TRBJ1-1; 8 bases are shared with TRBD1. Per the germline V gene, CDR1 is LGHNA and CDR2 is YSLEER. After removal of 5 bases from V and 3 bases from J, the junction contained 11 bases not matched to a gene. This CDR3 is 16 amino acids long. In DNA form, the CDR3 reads TGCGCCAGCAGCTTCGGACAGGGAAGGAAGGACACTGAAGCTTTCTTT. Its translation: CASSFGQGRKDTEAFF.

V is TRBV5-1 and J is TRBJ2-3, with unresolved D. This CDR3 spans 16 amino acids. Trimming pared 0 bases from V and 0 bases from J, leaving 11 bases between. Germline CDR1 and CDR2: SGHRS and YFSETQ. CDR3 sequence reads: CASSLVSADSTDTQYF. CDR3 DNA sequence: TGCGCCAGCAGCTTGGTGTCGGCGGATAGCACAGATACGCAGTATTTT.

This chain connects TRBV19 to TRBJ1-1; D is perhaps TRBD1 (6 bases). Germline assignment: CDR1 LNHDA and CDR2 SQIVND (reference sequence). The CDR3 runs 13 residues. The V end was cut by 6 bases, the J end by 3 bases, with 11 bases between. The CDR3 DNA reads TGTGCCAGTAGCGACGGGGGCTACACTGAAGCTTTCTTT. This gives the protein CASSDGGYTEAFF.

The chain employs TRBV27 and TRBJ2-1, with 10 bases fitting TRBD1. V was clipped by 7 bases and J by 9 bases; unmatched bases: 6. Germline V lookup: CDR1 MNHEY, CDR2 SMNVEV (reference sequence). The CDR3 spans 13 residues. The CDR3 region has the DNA TGTGCCAGCACCGGACAGGGGGGCGGTGAGCAGTTCTTC. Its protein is CASTGQGGGEQFF.

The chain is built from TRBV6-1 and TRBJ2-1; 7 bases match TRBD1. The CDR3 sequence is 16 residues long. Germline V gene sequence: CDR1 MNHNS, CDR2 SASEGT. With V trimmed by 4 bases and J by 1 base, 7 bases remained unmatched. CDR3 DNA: TGTGCCAGCAGTGCGAACCGGGACAGTTCCTACAATGAGCAGTTCTTC. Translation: CASSANRDSSYNEQFF.

Here the CDR3 DNA reads TGCGCCAGCAGCAGAACAGGGACTGCAACTAATGAAAAACTGTTTTTT. It specifies CASSRTGTATNEKLFF. The V gene is TRBV5-1, the J gene TRBJ1-4; tentative D call: TRBD1 (6 bases). CDR1 and CDR2 (germline): SGHRS, YFSETQ. This CDR3 contains 16 residues. V lost 4 bases to trimming and J lost 0 bases, with 13 bases between them.